These T cell receptor beta chains were read from a single sample in a study of blood T cell repertoires in COVID-19. Repertoires were generated with immunoSEQ multiplex PCR, while TCRdb's copy carries only in-frame clones and drops some. The top ten clones hold roughly 17% of a sample with approximately 180,000 clones, around 76% of them seen once. Specimen: PBMCs or T cells enriched from blood (not recorded which). The origin of the receptors is a woman aged 45-60 years with acute COVID-19. Both conserved end residues are part of each CDR3. A D gene is named only where the DNA matches it firmly. The size field is filled for only some rows; it gives once, few, many or a size class.

TRBD1,TRBJ1-2,TRBV10-3,few,TGTGCCATCAGTGAGCCGGACAGGGGTAGGGGCCACTATGGCTACACCTTC,CAISEPDRGRGHYGYTF
TRBD2,TRBJ2-3,TRBV7-9,-,TGTGCCAGCAGCCCGCTAGCGGGGGGGCTAGATACGCAGTATTTT,CASSPLAGGLDTQYF
-,TRBJ1-4,TRBV6-5,-,TGTGCCAGCAGGCCCGACATAGCAACTAATGAAAAACTGTTTTTT,CASRPDIATNEKLFF
-,TRBJ1-5,TRBV19,once,TGTGCCAGTAATAGGAGGGATAGCAATCAGCCCCAGCATTTT,CASNRRDSNQPQHF
TRBD2,TRBJ2-1,TRBV13,-,TGTGCCAGCAGCCGTACTAGCGGGTCGTTCAATGAGCAGTTCTTC,CASSRTSGSFNEQFF
TRBD2,TRBJ2-1,TRBV24-1,-,TGTGCCACCAGTGATTACGGGGGGGGGCCTGAGCAGTTCTTC,CATSDYGGGPEQFF
TRBD2,TRBJ2-1,TRBV7-9,-,TGTGCCAGCACCCTTGGCCCTAGCGGGAGTTACAATGAGCAGTTCTTC,CASTLGPSGSYNEQFF
TRBD1,TRBJ1-1,TRBV13,-,TGTGCCAGCAGCTTAAGGAGGGGGCGCGGGAACACTGAAGCTTTCTTT,CASSLRRGRGNTEAFF
-,TRBJ1-1,TRBV19,-,TGTGCCAGTAGTATCCAAGCCACAGGGAGCACTGAAGCTTTCTTT,CASSIQATGSTEAFF
-,TRBJ2-5,TRBV20-1,-,TGCAGTGCTAGTTACTCAGAGACCCAGTACTTC,CSASYSETQYF
-,TRBJ2-6,TRBV28,few,TGTGCCAGCAGTTCCCGACTTGGCTCTGGGGCCAACGTCCTGACTTTC,CASSSRLGSGANVLTF
-,TRBJ1-5,TRBV27,-,TGTGCCAGCAGTTCGTCGGATCAGCCCCAGCATTTT,CASSSSDQPQHF
-,TRBJ2-5,TRBV6-5,few,TGTGCCAGCAGAGACTACCAAGAGACCCAGTACTTC,CASRDYQETQYF
TRBD1,TRBJ1-6,TRBV27,-,TGTGCCAGCAGTTTAGGGTTCGCAGGGGGCTTGAATTCACCCCTCCACTTT,CASSLGFAGGLNSPLHF
TRBD1,TRBJ1-2,TRBV3-1/TRBV3-2,-,TGTGCCAGCAGCCTGGGACAGGGGGCGGATGGCTACACCTTC,CASSLGQGADGYTF
-,TRBJ2-2,TRBV7-6,-,TGTGCCAGCAGCTCCGTGGACAGCCCAAACACCGGGGAGCTGTTTTTT,CASSSVDSPNTGELFF
TRBD1,TRBJ2-2,TRBV28,-,TGTGCCACCATAGAGGGGACAGGGGGTAATGCCGGGGAGCTGTTTTTT,CATIEGTGGNAGELFF
-,TRBJ1-1,TRBV7-8,once,TGTGCCAGCAGTCTCGGGACGGGAGACACTGAAGCTTTCTTT,CASSLGTGDTEAFF
TRBD1,TRBJ1-4,TRBV11-2,-,TGTGCCAGCAGCTACGAAGGGGGCACGGGTGAAAAACTGTTTTTT,CASSYEGGTGEKLFF
-,TRBJ2-2,TRBV21-1,-,TGTGCCAGCAGCAAAGTTAGAGGTTGTTGCGGGGGGAACACCGGGGAGCTGTTTTTT,CASSKVRGCCGGNTGELFF
-,TRBJ2-1,TRBV7-8,-,TGTGCCAGCAGCTTAGGGGGAGACTACACCTACAATGAGCAGTTCTTC,CASSLGGDYTYNEQFF
TRBD1,TRBJ1-4,TRBV5-1,once,TGCGCCAGCAGCTCCCGGACAGGGACCGATAATGAAAAACTGTTTTTT,CASSSRTGTDNEKLFF
TRBD2,TRBJ2-2,TRBV7-6,-,TGTGCCAGCAGCCGCGCGACTAGCCCCGGGGAGCTGTTTTTT,CASSRATSPGELFF
TRBD2,TRBJ2-1,TRBV10-1,-,TGCGCCAGCAGTTTCAGGGAGGGCTTTGAGCAGTTCTTC,CASSFREGFEQFF
-,TRBJ1-1,TRBV6-1,-,TGTGCCAGCAGTGAGAGCAGGGGTACTGAAGCTTTCTTT,CASSESRGTEAFF
-,TRBJ1-2,TRBV7-8,-,TGTGCCAGCAGCCGATTGACAGTAGACTATGGCTACACCTTC,CASSRLTVDYGYTF
TRBD2,TRBJ2-5,TRBV7-2,few,TGTGCCAGCAGCCAGCGGGGGGGGTCGGAGACCCAGTACTTC,CASSQRGGSETQYF
-,TRBJ1-2,TRBV27,-,TGTGCCAGCAGTCCCGCCGTAGACAGCCACTATGGCTACACCTTC,CASSPAVDSHYGYTF
TRBD1,TRBJ1-4,TRBV4-3,-,TGCGCCAGCAGCCAAGATGTGGGTCAGGGGGGTGAAAAACTGTTTTTT,CASSQDVGQGGEKLFF
-,TRBJ2-1,TRBV11-2,-,TGTGCCAGCAGGCCTCAGGCTTACAATGAGCAGTTCTTC,CASRPQAYNEQFF
-,TRBJ1-1,TRBV11-2,-,TGTGCCAGCAGCTTAGTTCAGGTAGAAGCTGAAGCTTTCTTT,CASSLVQVEAEAFF
-,TRBJ2-1,TRBV4-3,few,TGCGCCAGCAGCCAGGAAGGGGGAGGGTTTGTATACAATGAGCAGTTCTTC,CASSQEGGGFVYNEQFF
TRBD2,TRBJ2-2,TRBV3-1/TRBV3-2,-,TGTGCCAGCAGCCCCGAACGGGGGGGAGACATCACCGGGGAGCTGTTTTTT,CASSPERGGDITGELFF
-,TRBJ2-5,TRBV19,-,TGTGCCAGTAGTATAAGGGGCAGGTTAGAGACCCAGTACTTC,CASSIRGRLETQYF
TRBD1,TRBJ1-6,TRBV19,-,TGTGCCAGTAGTTCCCGGGACAGCGGTTCACCCCTCCACTTT,CASSSRDSGSPLHF
TRBD2,TRBJ2-3,TRBV27,once,TGTGCCAGCAGTTTCCAGCGGGGGCGCACAGATACGCAGTATTTT,CASSFQRGRTDTQYF
-,TRBJ1-5,TRBV6-1,-,TGTGCCAGCAGTGAAGGCAGGGGCTATCGCAATCAGCCCCAGCATTTT,CASSEGRGYRNQPQHF
TRBD1,TRBJ1-2,TRBV2,-,TGTGCCAAGACGCGGTCACAGGGGGCGGGGGACTATGGCTACACCTTC,CAKTRSQGAGDYGYTF
-,TRBJ1-5,TRBV19,-,TGTGCCAGTAGGACAGCCGTTAATCAGCCCCAGCATTTT,CASRTAVNQPQHF
TRBD1,TRBJ1-2,TRBV6-5,-,TGTGCCAGCAGTCCGGACAGGGGTGGCTATGGCTACACCTTC,CASSPDRGGYGYTF
-,TRBJ1-1,TRBV12-3/TRBV12-4,-,TGTGCCAGCAGTTTAGCAGGGGCTGAAGCTTTCTTT,CASSLAGAEAFF
TRBD2,TRBJ2-3,TRBV7-6,-,TGTGCCAGCAGCCCGAGACTAGCGGGGGGCGCGAGGACAGATACGCAGTATTTT,CASSPRLAGGARTDTQYF
-,TRBJ2-6,TRBV4-3,-,TGCGCCAGCAGCCAAAGGGGAGACAGGATTAACTCTGGGGCCAACGTCCTGACTTTC,CASSQRGDRINSGANVLTF
-,TRBJ1-4,TRBV6-5,-,TGTGCCAGCATGCTAGAAGAAAAACTGTTTTTT,CASMLEEKLFF
TRBD2,TRBJ2-1,TRBV24-1,-,TGTGCCACCAGTGACCTCGATGGCGGGGGGCAGTACAATGAGCAGTTCTTC,CATSDLDGGGQYNEQFF
-,TRBJ2-6,TRBV5-1,-,TGCGCCAGCAGCACTTATTCTGGGGCCAACGTCCTGACTTTC,CASSTYSGANVLTF
-,TRBJ1-5,TRBV11-3,few,TGTGCCAGCAGGAGGGGGAATCAGCCCCAGCATTTT,CASRRGNQPQHF
TRBD2,TRBJ2-3,TRBV9,-,TGTGCCAGCAGCGCTACTAGCGGGGGTGAAGATACGCAGTATTTT,CASSATSGGEDTQYF